The TCR beta chain under discussion was sequenced for a study of T cell responses to AZD1222 COVID-19 vaccine. Study-level results: Two AZD1222 administrations were followed by greater Spike-specific TCR breadth and depth. Nearly half of unique spike-specific TCRs reportedly avoided B.1.351 and B.1.1.7 mutated regions. Donors were chiefly white British, with a greater number of females, and clonal diversity was perhaps underestimated. Distributed over spike, vaccine-associated CD4 TCRs predominated at 160-218 and 743-854.

Regarding this clone: Its specificity is unknown.

This table comes from immunoSEQ multiplex PCR, and its TCRdb copy is limited to in-frame clones, with some not included. Altogether roughly 150,000 clones are present, approximately 88% being singletons, with the ten largest covering roughly 3.5%. This sample comprised peripheral blood, obtained on day 0 of MenACWY control vaccination. This clonotype was sampled from an adult in good health.

CDR3 region: CASSFRDRVQETQYF. For the CDR3, the DNA is TGCGCCAGCAGCTTCCGGGACAGGGTGCAAGAGACCCAGTACTTC. The chain carries TRBV5-1 and TRBJ2-5, with 9 nucleotides matching TRBD1. Trimming cost V 2 bases and J 2 bases; bases outside gene matches: 4. The CDR3 consists of 15 residues. Germline CDR1 is SGHRS and CDR2 is YFSETQ.